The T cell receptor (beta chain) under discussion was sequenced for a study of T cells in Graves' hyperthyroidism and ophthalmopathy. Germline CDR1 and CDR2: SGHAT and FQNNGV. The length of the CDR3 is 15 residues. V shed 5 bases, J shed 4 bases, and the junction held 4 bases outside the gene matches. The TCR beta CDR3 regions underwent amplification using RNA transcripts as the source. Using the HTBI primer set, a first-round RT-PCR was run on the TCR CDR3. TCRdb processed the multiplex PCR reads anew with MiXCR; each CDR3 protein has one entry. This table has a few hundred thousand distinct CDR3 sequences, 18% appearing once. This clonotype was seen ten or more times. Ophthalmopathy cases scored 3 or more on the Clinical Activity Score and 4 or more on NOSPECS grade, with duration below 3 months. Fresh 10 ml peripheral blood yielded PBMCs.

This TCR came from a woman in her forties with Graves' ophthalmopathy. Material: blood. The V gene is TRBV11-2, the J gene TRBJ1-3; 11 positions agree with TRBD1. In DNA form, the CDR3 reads TGTGCCAGCAGCGCGGACAGGGGGCTCGGAAACACCATATATTTT. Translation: CASSADRGLGNTIYF.